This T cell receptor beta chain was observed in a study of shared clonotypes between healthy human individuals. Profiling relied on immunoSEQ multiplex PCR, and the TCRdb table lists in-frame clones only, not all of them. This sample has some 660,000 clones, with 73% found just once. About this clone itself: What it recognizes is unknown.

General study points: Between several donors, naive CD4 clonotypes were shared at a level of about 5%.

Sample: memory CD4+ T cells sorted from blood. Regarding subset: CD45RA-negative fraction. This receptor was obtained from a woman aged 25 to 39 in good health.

This CDR3 reads CASSLDWATEAFF. CDR3 nucleotides: TGTGCCAGCAGCTTAGATTGGGCCACTGAAGCTTTCTTT. The chain carries TRBV11-2 and TRBJ1-1; D gene ambiguous. Germline V gene lookup returns CDR1 SGHAT and CDR2 FQNNGV. The germline V and J ends were trimmed by 0 bases and 4 bases, with 6 bases remaining between them. This CDR3 spans 13 amino acids.